The 3 T cell receptor beta chains given below trace back to one sample, sequenced in a study of blood T cell repertoires in COVID-19. Clones were sequenced by immunoSEQ multiplex PCR, and TCRdb holds only the in-frame ones, with some missing. The sample includes 40,000 to 50,000 clones, around 85% of them seen just once. The sequenced sample was peripheral blood. These receptors originate from a woman older than 75 with acute or convalescent COVID-19.

V gene TRBV5-4 combines with J gene TRBJ2-2; TRBD2 matches 15 bases. Germline-derived CDR1 and CDR2 are SGHNT and YYREEE (reference sequence). The CDR3 consists of 17 residues. The V gene end was trimmed by 0 bases and the J gene end by 5 bases; junction bases not matched to a gene: 2. The CDR3 spells CASSLAGLAGGTGELFF. In DNA, the CDR3 is TGTGCCAGCAGCTTGGCTGGACTAGCGGGGGGGACCGGGGAGCTGTTTTTT.

The V gene is TRBV9, the J gene TRBJ2-2; no clear D gene. CDR1 is SGDLS and CDR2 is YYNGEE in the germline V gene. The CDR3 is 18 amino acids. Trimming cost V 7 bases and J 2 bases, with 24 bases left between them. As DNA, the CDR3 is TGTGCCAGCGCGTTCCCCGCCGACGGCGGAACAAACACCGGGGAGCTGTTTTTT. Its translation is CASAFPADGGTNTGELFF.

This rearrangement joins TRBV9 to TRBJ1-1; tentatively, D is TRBD1 (6 bases). The CDR3 has 16 amino acids. V lost 6 bases, J lost 2 bases, and 20 bases lay in between. Germline V lookup: CDR1 SGDLS, CDR2 YYNGEE. The DNA for the CDR3 is TGTGCCAGCACCCCGGCCGGGGGGGCTCAAAACACTGAAGCTTTCTTT. Encoded protein: CASTPAGGAQNTEAFF.